This TCR beta chain was documented in a study of blood T cell repertoires in COVID-19. Across the study: The United States, Italy and Spain provided the acute and convalescent COVID-19 samples. T cells, B-cell-depleted T cells, or PBMCs supplied cDNA or gDNA.

As handled by the study authors: Amplified reference gene primers provided the basis for estimating nucleated cell counts. The method was immunoSEQ multiplex PCR; TCRdb's version includes in-frame clones alone and lacks a portion of them. The V and J calls and clone size are taken from that table; D and trimming were inferred from the DNA. The repertoire includes some 48,000 clones, roughly 87% of them detected once, and approximately 23% sits in the top ten. This TCR was recovered from a woman over 75 in a cohort sampled during active or convalescent COVID-19. The sequencing sample was made of peripheral blood.

The CDR3 coding sequence is TGCAGCGTCGAGAGGGACAACATCTATGGCTACACCTTC. Residues: CSVERDNIYGYTF. J is TRBJ1-2 and V is TRBV29-1, with D possibly matching TRBD1 (6 bases). Germline V gives CDR1 SQVTM, CDR2 ANQGSEA. V dropped 6 bases and J dropped 4 bases, with 15 bases sitting between them. There are 13 residues in the CDR3.